This TCR beta chain was sequenced for a study of blood T cells in healthy people across ages. CDR1 and CDR2 from the germline V gene are GTSNPN and SVGIG (reference sequence). The CDR3 contains 14 residues. Trimming removed 3 bases from V and 1 base from J, with 12 bases in between. Combining a sample-barcoded 5' primer with a J-beta primer mix, a second PCR ran for roughly 7 to 12 cycles. Each CDR3 protein gets one entry after TCRdb re-called the 5' RACE reads with MiXCR. Of 950,000 to 1,200,000 distinct CDR3 sequences listed, approximately 38% are singletons. This clonotype was seen more than once but under ten times.

This sequence was found in a man younger than 35 in good health. The gene calls are TRBV30 and TRBJ1-2; TRBD1 might be the D (5 bases). Specimen: blood. The CDR3 DNA reads TGTGCCTGGAGCCGACAGAACCTTAACTATGGCTACACCTTC. It translates to CAWSRQNLNYGYTF.